This paragraph reports one T cell receptor (beta chain). Its specific antigen is unknown. This entry is derived from a study of cytomegalovirus exposure and HLA in healthy donors (dated by TCRdb to about 2017). With regard to the full study: In an earlier analysis of under 750 of the donors, about 260 Gb of sequence data and some 120 million unique TCR beta sequences from about 179 million T cells were reported. About 310 gigabases of sequencing data and approximately 85 million unique TCR sequences were included in an early release covering under 650 HLA-typed donors. The genetic ancestry cluster associated with self-reported Caucasian donors included around four fifths of the roughly 410 genotyped donors. The study aimed to test whether signatures of past pathogen exposure could be identified by cataloging public T cell receptors. The study used immunosequencing to profile the T cell repertoires of 666 subjects and linked those repertoires to cytomegalovirus serostatus. In addition to the first cohort of hundreds of subjects, a separate validation cohort of over 90 different subjects was used. High-throughput TCR immunosequencing, statistical association of individual TCRs with disease status, and machine learning were combined to predict cytomegalovirus infection status. In a later analysis, previously published TCR beta repertoires from 666 donors were re-analyzed and high-resolution HLA genotyping was added so that TCR occurrence patterns could be studied. Rather than drawing on any new phenotypic data, the later analysis identified candidate immune exposures from TCR beta sequences and the way those sequences occurred across donors. To decide whether each TCR beta V gene segment behaved as functional or pseudogenic, an earlier analysis of some 580 of the donors relied on high-throughput TCR beta sequencing. Alongside the repertoire data, information on donor age, sex, ethnicity and CMV serostatus was compiled. In a later genetic analysis, genome-wide SNP genotypes for about three fifths of the roughly 670 donors were used, and that subset was treated as a discovery cohort. Every repertoire in the discovery cohort had been generated on one and the same sequencing platform. HLA typing covered class I and class II loci at four-digit resolution. The number of donors typed differed by locus, with roughly 620-630 for A, B, C, DRB1 and DQB1, roughly 520 for DQA1, 600 to 610 for DPA1, and around 430 for DPB1. Several DR-DQ haplotypes were treated as single units for association and clustering because of strong linkage in the cohort. Among about 370 genotyped donors of the cohort, an average of around 250,000 unique TCR beta nucleotide sequences was sequenced per donor, of which roughly 17% were non-productive.

The CDR3, cysteine through phenylalanine, is 14 amino acids long. Just CDR3 DNA is preserved here, 42 bases in frame from base 1. V loses 7 bases, J loses 0 bases, and the germline ends lie 13 bases apart. CDR1 LNHDA and CDR2 SQIVND are derived from the germline V gene (reference sequence). Paper-wide results and their limitations: Most TCR sequences were seen in very few donors, while some public TCRs were found in many individuals. A further reported finding was that TCR beta sequences accurately predicted the HLA-A and HLA-B alleles for most subjects in the first cohort. The cohort was sequenced for TCR beta chains only, and without alpha or paired-chain data the features that could be detected were limited. Immune exposure information for the cohort was limited to CMV serostatus. An earlier analysis of roughly 570 of the donors showed that most TCR beta V segments appeared in productive rearrangements either about 87% or about 30% of the time, which broadly matched IMGT annotations. According to the authors, the approach could potentially be generalized to other disease states and immunological phenotypes. In a later analysis, most CMV-associated TCR beta chains were found to appear HLA-restricted, with HLA associations seemingly driven largely by CMV exposure. At a false discovery rate of 0.05, a later analysis linked 15,000 to 20,000 TCR beta sequences to specific HLA alleles. Some IMGT-functional V segments, including TRBV6-2 and TRBV6-3, could not be told apart with the 87-base-pair reads, so those segments were excluded. The presence/absence analyses assumed that sequencing depth was roughly uniform across donors, and that assumption may not be true. A total of 164 TCR beta chains were listed by the study as associated with cytomegalovirus. Because some donors lacked HLA typing at each locus, the association tests relied only on the typed subset. According to a later analysis, TCR association rates differed among HLA loci, with DRB1 alleles showing the most associated TCRs and HLA-C alleles showing the fewest. An association between a missense DCLRE1C variant and V-gene and J-gene trimming of TCR beta chains was found in a later genetic analysis and replicated in an independent cohort. Three of the identified cytomegalovirus-associated TCR beta chains were confirmed in vitro to be specific for cytomegalovirus antigens. In a later analysis, HLA-associated TCR beta chains showed more clonal expansion and lower generation probabilities than non-associated chains that were equally common. In a later genetic analysis, fewer N-insertions in productive TCRs were reported among donors in an Asian-associated ancestry cluster than the roughly 700-donor mean. Correlated functional status among segregating V segments might be attributable to linkage disequilibrium, but an unknown experimental factor could not be ruled out. Strong co-occurrence of HLA alleles, especially DR and DQ, made assigning TCR associations to individual alleles difficult. A cluster of highly shared sequence variants was judged likely to represent a technical artifact of the sequencing pipeline. Several of the top co-occurrence clusters appeared to be linked to parvovirus B19, influenza, CMV and Epstein-Barr virus, according to a later analysis. About 17 rarely observed V segments, including chromosome 9 orphons, were excluded from the earlier analysis of some 590 of the donors because counts were too low. The classifier was reported to diagnose cytomegalovirus status with high specificity and sensitivity in both the original cohort and the validation cohort.

Library preparation was by the immunoSEQ multiplex PCR assay. For the multiplex PCR, a mixture combining 60 forward primers for TCR Vbeta segments and 13 reverse primers for TCR Jbeta segments was used. A multiplex PCR assay on genomic DNA amplified the CDR3 region of rearranged TCR beta genes. Amplified TCR beta libraries were sequenced as 87-base-pair reads on the Illumina HiSeq System. On the study's bioinformatics: A later analysis counted some 80 million unique TCR beta chains across the 650 to 700 repertoires, and roughly 9.9 million of these chains were shared by at least two donors. Raw reads were error-corrected and collapsed into unique sequences by a nearest-neighbor algorithm in which closely related sequences were merged to remove PCR and sequencing errors. V, D and J gene segments were assigned by aligning CDR3 sequences to IMGT reference sequences. For a sequence to be retained, a match of at least six nucleotides was required to both a V gene segment and a J gene segment. Rearrangements were called productive when the CDR3 lacked stop codons and stayed in frame with V and J; all others were non-productive. Following IMGT convention, CDR3 was defined as the stretch from the second conserved V-encoded cysteine up to the conserved J-encoded phenylalanine. Sequences without an unambiguous match to a single V gene segment were excluded from the earlier analysis of almost 600 of the donors. An earlier analysis of 450 to 650 of the donors called V segments functional above 56.7% productive rearrangements and segregating when the between-donor standard deviation exceeded 5%. To diagnose cytomegalovirus status from the catalog of TCR beta chain sequences, a statistical classification framework was built. V and J gene assignment, in a later analysis, came from comparing TCR nucleotide sequences with IMGT/GENE-DB human TR gene sequences. A later analysis assigned CDR3 sequences and most-parsimonious VDJ recombination scenarios with the TCRdist pipeline. In a later analysis, every TCR beta chain was defined by the combination of its CDR3 amino acid sequence and its V-gene family, and reads without a unique V-gene family were dropped. A later analysis removed 592 highly shared, low-generation-probability nucleotide sequences to deal with suspected cross-contamination and a sequencing artifact. A later analysis calculated a clonal expansion index for each public chain from normalized within-repertoire ranks of inferred template counts. In a later analysis, generation probabilities were computed with a VDJ recombination model fitted to out-of-frame rearrangements, and the resulting probabilities were checked against IGoR. In a later analysis, TCR-TCR, TCR-HLA and TCR-CMV co-occurrence was scored with hypergeometric tests, and a repertoire-size bias correction was applied to TCR pairs. In a later analysis, false discovery rates were estimated by permuting HLA or CMV assignments 20 times. A later analysis grouped co-occurring TCRs with DBSCAN, adding TCRdist sequence similarity when clustering within HLA-allele-positive subsets. Co-occurrence clustering excluded repertoires with fewer than 30,000 or more than 120,000 public chains, plus five with anomalous nucleotide sharing. Entries here come from immuneACCESS through TCRdb and include only in-frame sequences with V and J called. Some clones fail to appear in such tables; in the studies checked, an unresolved V gene covers under half of the shortfall, and the cause of the remainder is unknown. Clonal size and the V and J genes are those of that table, whereas D and trimming came from the DNA. This specimen's table enumerates 65,000 to 95,000 clones. The ten largest clones represent 7.5% to 8% of the sample.

The cohort consisted of hundreds of healthy bone marrow donors. At the time of sampling, all cohort members were nominally healthy, though unrecorded immune exposures were likely present. The donor was CMV seropositive and belonged to the group of a few hundred seropositive cohort members. Each donor provided a peripheral blood sample, and peripheral blood mononuclear cells were used for TCR beta sequencing. Genomic DNA was extracted from the blood cell samples with the Qiagen DNeasy Blood Extraction Kit. This chain is built from TRBV19 and TRBJ2-7, with no D gene named confidently. The specimen sequenced was PBMCs. The clonotype was recovered from a female donor in good health and CMV-seropositive. The CDR3 protein is CASNPSYLSYEQYF. The DNA is as follows: TGTGCCAGTAATCCGAGCTACCTCTCCTACGAGCAGTACTTC.